This T cell receptor (beta chain) was recovered during a study of shared clonotypes between healthy human individuals. Whole-study findings and limits: The study generally estimated greater richness for naive than memory subsets.

A note on this clone: The antigen remains undetermined.

The CDR3 is 14 residues long. V was pared by 5 bases and J by 3 bases, with 5 bases of the junction left unmatched. Germline V gene sequence: CDR1 SGHRS, CDR2 YFSETQ. Sorted subsets were amplified in replicate PCRs using approximately 200 ng DNA, some 31,000 T cell genomes. This table comes from immunoSEQ multiplex PCR, and its TCRdb copy is limited to in-frame clones, with some not included. This table has around 700,000 clones, approximately 79% appearing once. Those who donated were healthy HIV-negative adults, with no recent acute infections or vaccinations reported. Naive CD45RA+ and memory CD45RA-negative subsets were split from CD4+ cells.

The sequence was collected from a woman in her thirties in good health. This chain connects TRBV5-1 to TRBJ2-7; 10 positions match TRBD2. The sample comprised memory CD4+ T cells sorted from blood. The subset denotes: CD45RA-negative fraction. The CDR3 sequence is CASRGTSDRYEQYF. In DNA, the CDR3 is TGCGCCAGCAGGGGGACTAGCGACCGCTACGAGCAGTACTTC. The full variable domain, in which reference TRBV5-1 and TRBJ2-7 provide the parts outside the CDR3, is KAGVTQTPRYLIKTRGQQVTLSCSPISGHRSVSWYQQTPGQGLQFLFEYFSETQRNKGNFPGRFSGRQFSNSRSEMNVSTLELGDSALYLCASRGTSDRYEQYFGPGTRLTVT.